Below are 5 T cell receptor beta chains sequenced from a single sample in a study of early stage breast cancer tumors. Assay: immunoSEQ multiplex PCR; the TCRdb copy retains only in-frame clones and omits some. The profile shows over 40,000 clones, about three quarters of them singletons. The material sequenced was blood. The source of these receptors is a person aged 40 to 49 with breast cancer.

This clone was seen once. This chain joins TRBV4-1 and TRBJ1-2, with TRBD1 as a possible D gene (5 bases). There are 15 residues in the CDR3. The ends were cut back, 4 bases at V and 0 bases at J, with 12 bases in the middle. Per germline, CDR1 MGHRA and CDR2 YSYEKL. CDR3 sequence: CASSLGLRSNYGYTF. The CDR3 DNA reads as TGCGCCAGCAGCCTGGGACTAAGGTCTAACTATGGCTACACCTTC.

The V and J genes are TRBV5-6 and TRBJ2-1; 9 bases align to TRBD2. After removal of 6 bases from V and 5 bases from J, the junction contained 6 bases not matched to a gene. The CDR3 is made up of 14 amino acids. Germline CDR1 is SGHDT and CDR2 is YYEEEE. In DNA form, the CDR3 reads TGTGCCAGCAATGAGCGGGGGGTTAACAATGAGCAGTTCTTC. Protein: CASNERGVNNEQFF.

V gene TRBV11-1 combines with J gene TRBJ2-7, with TRBD1 matching 7 bases. Germline V lookup: CDR1 SGHAT, CDR2 FQDESV (reference sequence). The CDR3 sequence is 15 residues long. V lost 5 bases to trimming and J lost 2 bases; unmatched junction nucleotides: 9. The CDR3 bases are TGTGCCAGCAGCCCACAACAGGGGAAACCCTACGAGCAGTACTTC. Translated: CASSPQQGKPYEQYF.

The chain joins TRBV10-2 to TRBJ1-5; a weak D match, TRBD1 (5 bases). V dropped 8 bases and J dropped 16 bases, with 21 bases sitting between them. CDR3 length: 12 amino acids. In germline, CDR1 is WSHSY, CDR2 SAAADI. The CDR3 loop is CASRGPRGPTHF. In DNA, the CDR3 is TGCGCCAGCCGTGGCCCAAGGGGTCCCACTCATTTT.

Here the CDR3 DNA reads TGTGCCAGCAGCTTGGGCACGATTTCGGCAGTAACTAATGAAAAACTGTTTTTT. Protein product: CASSLGTISAVTNEKLFF. The chain has TRBV7-6 and TRBJ1-4; no reliable D call. The CDR3 sequence is 18 residues long. Trimming stripped 3 bases from V and 1 base from J, with 18 bases between. Germline CDR1 and CDR2: SGHVS and FNYEAQ. The whole variable domain, remainder taken from reference TRBV7-6 and TRBJ1-4, is GAGVSQSPRYKVTKRGQDVALRCDPISGHVSLYWYRQALGQGPEFLTYFNYEAQQDKSGLPNDRFSAERPEGSISTLTIQRTEQRDSAMYRCASSLGTISAVTNEKLFFGSGTQLSVL.